The rows below give T cell receptor beta chains drawn from one sample of a study of T cells in placental villitis. Here immunoSEQ multiplex PCR was the method, and the copy in TCRdb shows in-frame clones only, minus some. The repertoire holds about 140 clones, roughly nine tenths seen once, with around a sixth in the top ten. Material for sequencing was placental tissue containing maternal and fetal cells. Receptors were obtained from a human patient with villitis of unknown etiology; the placental T cells may come from both mother and fetus. CDR3s include the opening cysteine and the closing phenylalanine or tryptophan. The D gene is left open where the match is weak. Only part of the rows carry a size: once, few, many, or a class if the clone is expanded.

len,abundance,d_gene,j_gene,v_gene,CDR3aa,CDR3nt
17,NA,NA,TRBJ1-5,TRBV6-1,CASSEIGGMGADQPQHF,TGTGCCAGCAGTGAAATCGGGGGAATGGGCGCCGATCAGCCCCAGCATTTT
12,once,NA,TRBJ2-1,TRBV7-9,CASQPTFNEQFF,TGTGCCAGCCAGCCTACCTTTAATGAGCAGTTCTTC
14,NA,TRBD1,TRBJ2-3,TRBV15,CATSTGTGTDTQYF,TGTGCCACCAGCACCGGGACAGGCACAGATACGCAGTATTTT
13,NA,NA,TRBJ1-2,TRBV11-1,CASSLDEWYGYTF,TGTGCCAGCAGCTTAGATGAGTGGTATGGCTACACCTTC
16,NA,NA,TRBJ1-3,TRBV7-6,CASSLAGHATGNTIYF,TGTGCCAGCAGCTTAGCGGGACACGCTACTGGAAACACCATATATTTT
13,NA,TRBD2,TRBJ2-5,TRBV5-4,CASSLAGALPEYF,TGTGCCAGCAGCTTAGCGGGAGCACTGCCTGAGTACTTC
16,NA,NA,TRBJ2-2,TRBV18,CASSPPGSVLAGELFF,TGTGCCAGCTCACCACCCGGATCGGTATTGGCCGGGGAGCTGTTTTTT
16,NA,NA,TRBJ2-1,TRBV7-2,CASSPRGLSSYNEQFF,TGTGCCAGCAGCCCTCGGGGCCTGAGCTCCTACAATGAGCAGTTCTTC
12,once,NA,TRBJ1-1,TRBV20-1,CSASRPNTEAFF,TGCAGTGCTAGTAGGCCGAACACTGAAGCTTTCTTT
17,NA,NA,TRBJ1-1,TRBV4-1,CASSQLGFMDSDTEAFF,TGCGCCAGCAGCCAATTGGGGTTCATGGATTCGGACACTGAAGCTTTCTTT
17,NA,NA,TRBJ2-1,TRBV3-1/TRBV3-2,CASSQERTAGGNNEQFF,TGTGCCAGCAGCCAAGAAAGGACGGCAGGGGGGAACAATGAGCAGTTCTTC